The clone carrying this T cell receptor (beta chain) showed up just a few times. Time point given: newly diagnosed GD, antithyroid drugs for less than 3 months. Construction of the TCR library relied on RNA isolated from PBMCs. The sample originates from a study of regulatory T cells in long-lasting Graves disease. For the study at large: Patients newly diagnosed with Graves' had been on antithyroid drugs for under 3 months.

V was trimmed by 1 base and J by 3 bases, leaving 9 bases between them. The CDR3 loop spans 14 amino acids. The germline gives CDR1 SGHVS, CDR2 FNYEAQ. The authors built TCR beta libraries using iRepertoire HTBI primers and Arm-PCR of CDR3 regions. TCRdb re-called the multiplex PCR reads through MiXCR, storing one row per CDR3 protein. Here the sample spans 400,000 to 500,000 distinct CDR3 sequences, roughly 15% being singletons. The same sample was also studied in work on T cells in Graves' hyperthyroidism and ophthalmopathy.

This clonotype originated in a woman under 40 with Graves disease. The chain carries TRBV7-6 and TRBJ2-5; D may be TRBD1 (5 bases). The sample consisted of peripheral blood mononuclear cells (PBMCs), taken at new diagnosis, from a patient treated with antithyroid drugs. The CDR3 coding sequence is TGTGCCAGCAGCTTAGGCGTAGGGGAAGAGACCCAGTACTTC. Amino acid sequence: CASSLGVGEETQYF.